This T cell receptor (beta chain) originates from a study of blood T cell repertoires in COVID-19. For the study at large: Acute and convalescent COVID-19 samples came from the United States, Italy and Spain.

TCRdb keeps only in-frame clones here, not all; method: immunoSEQ multiplex PCR. The sample records about 62,000 clones, around 91% being singletons. The CDR3 length is 12 residues. Deletions cut 2 bases from V and 6 bases from J, with 10 bases between. Germline CDR1 is SQVTM and CDR2 is ANQGSEA. The chain joins TRBV29-1 to TRBJ1-1; no reliable D call. This sequence was found in a woman aged 60-70 years with COVID-19, enrolled during active disease. Sequenced material: peripheral blood. CDR3 sequence (DNA): TGCAGCGTTGAACGGGGTAACGCTGAAGCTTTCTTT. Its protein is CSVERGNAEAFF.